Below, 21 T cell receptor beta chains from the same sample are listed, as sequenced in a study of cytomegalovirus exposure and HLA in healthy donors. Primers included in the PCR were 60 Vbeta and 13 Jbeta primers. Measured with immunoSEQ multiplex PCR; TCRdb has only the in-frame clones, and not every one. The sample holds about 160,000 clones, 80% seen once. Sequenced sample: PBMCs. The receptors stem from a man between 18 and 35 years old in good health and CMV-seropositive.

The chain is built from TRBV5-6 and TRBJ1-1; tentatively, D is TRBD1 (5 bases). Germline lookup yields CDR1 SGHDT and CDR2 YYEEEE. V was pared by 0 bases and J by 10 bases, with 13 bases between. The CDR3 is 13 residues long. Here the CDR3 reads CASSLGGIRGAFF. The DNA for the CDR3 is TGTGCCAGCAGCTTGGGCGGAATTAGGGGAGCTTTCTTT.

The table lists this clone with a few counts. V gene TRBV4-2 combines with J gene TRBJ1-1; possibly TRBD1 for D (5 bases). This CDR3 has 16 amino acids. V dropped 0 bases and J dropped 11 bases, with 22 bases sitting between them. Germline V lookup: CDR1 LGHNA, CDR2 YNFKEQ. The CDR3 protein is CASSQDLAGQGRGAFF. CDR3 coding DNA: TGTGCCAGCAGCCAAGATCTGGCAGGCCAGGGCAGAGGTGCTTTCTTT.

The chain couples TRBV10-3 to TRBJ2-1, with 7 bases lining up with TRBD1. V gave up 0 bases and J gave up 5 bases; unmatched junction bases: 7. CDR1 and CDR2 from the germline V gene are ENHRY and SYGVKD. The CDR3 length is 16 residues. CDR3 in DNA: TGTGCCATCAGTGAGTCGCGGACAGGAGGTGACAATGAGCAGTTCTTC. It yields the protein CAISESRTGGDNEQFF.

V and J are TRBV2 and TRBJ2-7; TRBD1 matches at 7 bases. There are 19 residues in the CDR3. After removal of 4 bases from V and 3 bases from J, the junction contained 21 bases not matched to a gene. The V gene's germline CDR1 is SNHLY and CDR2 FYNNEI. This CDR3 reads CASSGTARGQDDLRYEQYF. In DNA form, the CDR3 reads TGTGCCAGCAGTGGAACCGCCCGCGGACAGGATGATTTACGCTACGAGCAGTACTTC.

Of note for this clone: Its ends do not fully match the called genes, so a read error is possible. J is TRBJ2-3 and V is TRBV7-7; TRBD1 might be the D (6 bases). From germline, CDR1 is SSHAT and CDR2 FNYEAQ (reference sequence). This CDR3 is built from 15 residues. The CDR3 loop is CASSFGQGFLDTQYF. The DNA of the CDR3 is TGTGCTAGCAGCTTTGGCCAGGGGTTCCTAGATACGCAGTATTTT. Full variable domain (rest looked up from reference TRBV7-7 and TRBJ2-3): GAGVSQSPRYKVTKRGQDVTLRCDPISSHATLYWYQQALGQGPEFLTYFNYEAQPDKSGLPSDRFSAERPEGSISTLTIQRTEQRDSAMYRCASSFGQGFLDTQYFGPGTRLTVL.

The gene calls are TRBV5-4 and TRBJ1-1; 7 bases fit TRBD1. The CDR3 totals 16 residues. Per germline, CDR1 SGHNT and CDR2 YYREEE (reference sequence). J lost 1 base, V lost 0 bases, and 6 bases had no gene match. The CDR3 here is CASSLGGTVPNTEAFF. CDR3 bases: TGTGCCAGCAGCTTGGGGGGGACAGTTCCGAACACTGAAGCTTTCTTT.

This chain joins TRBV2 and TRBJ1-1; TRBD1 matches 8 bases. The CDR3 extends over 15 amino acids. With V trimmed by 6 bases and J by 4 bases, 10 bases remained unmatched. Germline CDR1 SNHLY, CDR2 FYNNEI. CDR3 residues: CASRQRQGSGTEAFF. The CDR3 DNA is TGTGCCAGCAGGCAGAGACAGGGGTCGGGCACTGAAGCTTTCTTT.

CDR3 sequence (DNA): TGTGCCAGCAGCCTAACGGGGGAACAGCCCCAGCATTTT. This translates into CASSLTGEQPQHF. V is TRBV7-9 and J is TRBJ1-5; perhaps TRBD1 as D (5 bases). V was shortened by 5 bases and J by 7 bases, with 12 bases between the two germline ends. Per germline, CDR1 SEHNR and CDR2 FQNEAQ (reference sequence). The CDR3 has 13 amino acids. The full variable domain, completed using reference TRBV7-9 and TRBJ1-5, is DTGVSQNPRHKITKRGQNVTFRCDPISEHNRLYWYRQTLGQGPEFLTYFQNEAQLEKSRLLSDRFSAERPKGSFSTLEIQRTEQGDSAMYLCASSLTGEQPQHFGDGTRLSIL.

This clone was counted between two and nine times. V gene TRBV30 combines with J gene TRBJ2-3; the D gene is possibly TRBD2 (6 bases). CDR1 is GTSNPN, CDR2 SVGIG, per germline (reference sequence). CDR3 size: 15 residues. Trimming pared 0 bases from V and 4 bases from J, leaving 14 bases between. The CDR3 DNA reads as TGTGCCTGGAGTGTATTGGGGGGAGGTCCAGATACGCAGTATTTT. Its translation is CAWSVLGGGPDTQYF.

The chain recombines TRBV7-9 with TRBJ1-2, with a tentative D call TRBD1 (5 bases). The CDR3 runs to 12 residues. The germline CDR1 and CDR2 sequences are SEHNR and FQNEAQ (reference sequence). Trimming removed 3 bases from V and 8 bases from J, with 10 bases in between. The CDR3 bases are TGTGCCAGCAGCTTCGAGACAGCCGGCTACACCTTC. The encoded protein is CASSFETAGYTF.

The chain carries TRBV9 and TRBJ2-3; a weak D match, TRBD2 (6 bases). Germline assignment: CDR1 SGDLS and CDR2 YYNGEE. The CDR3 covers 16 residues. The germline V and J ends were trimmed by 4 bases and 1 base, with 16 bases remaining between them. The CDR3, as DNA: TGTGCCAGCAGCCCAGCACCTAGCGTGGGCACAGATACGCAGTATTTT. The encoded protein is CASSPAPSVGTDTQYF.

The gene calls are TRBV23-1 and TRBJ1-1; perhaps TRBD1 as D (6 bases). TRBV23-1 counts as an open reading frame of uncertain function. The CDR3 consists of 18 residues. V was clipped by 2 bases and J by 5 bases, with 24 bases between them. In nucleotides, the CDR3 is TGCGCCAGCAGTCAACCGGGGCCCCGGGACACTAGGGAGACTGAAGCTTTCTTT. The encoded protein is CASSQPGPRDTRETEAFF.

This clone has only one observation. The genes are TRBV13 and TRBJ2-1, with a possible D match to TRBD2 (6 bases). Trimming left V 3 bases short and J 7 bases short, with 13 bases between. The CDR3 spans 14 residues. Germline CDR1 and CDR2: PRHDT and FYEKMQ (reference sequence). The CDR3 protein is CASSFGTERNEQFF. The CDR3 bases are TGTGCCAGCAGCTTCGGGACTGAACGGAATGAGCAGTTCTTC.

The chain is built from TRBV7-2 and TRBJ2-7; no definite D call. The CDR3 has 14 amino acids. Per the germline V gene, CDR1 is SGHTA and CDR2 is FQGNSA. The ends were cut back, 3 bases at V and 2 bases at J, with 11 bases in the middle. For the CDR3, the DNA is TGTGCCAGCAGCTTTAGCCGCAATACCTACGAGCAGTACTTC. This encodes CASSFSRNTYEQYF.

This rearrangement joins TRBV11-2 to TRBJ2-5; TRBD1 matches 10 bases. Trimming took 3 bases from V and 3 from J; bases not matched to a gene: 7. CDR1 and CDR2 from the germline V gene are SGHAT and FQNNGV. The CDR3 is 16 amino acids. CDR3 amino acids: CASSFPLGTGEETQYF. CDR3 DNA: TGTGCCAGCAGCTTCCCACTAGGGACAGGGGAAGAGACCCAGTACTTC.

The chain combines TRBV4-1 with TRBJ1-5; D is possibly TRBD1 (5 bases). V gave up 1 base and J gave up 4 bases, with 11 bases separating them. Germline-derived CDR1 and CDR2 are MGHRA and YSYEKL. The CDR3 contains 15 residues. The CDR3 is CASSQVGGRNQPQHF. DNA for the CDR3: TGCGCCAGCAGCCAAGTCGGGGGTCGAAATCAGCCCCAGCATTTT.

The rearrangement links TRBV11-1 to TRBJ2-7; maybe TRBD2 (5 bases). The V end lost 6 bases, the J end lost 2 bases, and 17 bases lay between the germline ends. CDR3 length equals 15 residues. The germline gives CDR1 SGHAT, CDR2 FQDESV (reference sequence). In DNA, the CDR3 is TGTGCCAGCAGTTTGTCGGGCGCGCGGGCCTACGAGCAGTACTTC. It specifies CASSLSGARAYEQYF.

The chain joins TRBV6-1 to TRBJ2-1; D possibly corresponds to TRBD2 (6 bases). The V and J ends lost 2 bases and 6 bases respectively, with 8 bases between them. Germline V gene sequence: CDR1 MNHNS, CDR2 SASEGT. The CDR3 has 13 residues. The CDR3 is CASSEWRGNEQFF. The DNA of the CDR3 is TGTGCCAGCAGTGAATGGAGGGGCAATGAGCAGTTCTTC.

V and J are TRBV11-2 and TRBJ2-3; the match to TRBD2 covers 7 bases. Losses at the gene ends were 7 bases for V and 2 bases for J; bases not matched to a gene: 21. This CDR3 has 19 residues. CDR1 and CDR2 from the germline V gene are SGHAT and FQNNGV. The CDR3 loop is CASKSTGTIRKFNTDTQYF. For the CDR3, the DNA is TGTGCCAGCAAAAGTACTGGGACTATTAGAAAATTCAACACAGATACGCAGTATTTT.

The J gene is TRBJ2-1, the V gene TRBV2; D gene ambiguous. Germline V CDR1 and CDR2: SNHLY, FYNNEI. V was pared by 8 bases and J by 7 bases, with 12 bases between. CDR3 length equals 12 residues. Written as DNA, the CDR3 is TGTGCCAGCCTCCAGGCGACAAATGAGCAGTTCTTC. As protein: CASLQATNEQFF.

This chain connects TRBV6-1 to TRBJ2-3, with a tentative D call TRBD2 (6 bases). This CDR3 contains 12 residues. Trimming took off 6 bases at V and 5 bases at J, with 9 bases between the two ends. From germline, CDR1 is MNHNS and CDR2 SASEGT. In nucleotides, the CDR3 is TGTGCCAGCAGGGAGGGTAGAGATACGCAGTATTTT. It is translated as CASREGRDTQYF.